This T cell receptor beta chain was recorded in a study of cytomegalovirus exposure and HLA in healthy donors. Whole-study results and caveats: In a later analysis, parvovirus B19, influenza, CMV and Epstein-Barr virus appeared linked to several top co-occurrence clusters. Researchers reportedly found TCR beta sequences accurately predicted most subjects' HLA-A and HLA-B alleles. A missense DCLRE1C variant was associated with V- and J-gene trimming of TCR beta chains in a later analysis, and an independent cohort replicated the association.

Primers: 60 Vbeta forward and 13 Jbeta reverse. TCRdb keeps only in-frame clones here, not all; method: immunoSEQ multiplex PCR. The repertoire includes 140,000 or so clones, around 84% of them detected once, and about 2.5% sits in the top ten. Trimming pared 5 bases from V and 4 bases from J, leaving 18 bases between. CDR1 SGHNT and CDR2 YENEEA come from the germline V gene. This CDR3 has 16 residues. About this clone itself: Its antigen is currently unknown.

V usage is TRBV11-3 and J usage is TRBJ2-1, with a tentative D call TRBD1 (5 bases). This receptor was obtained from a boy between 2 and 10 years old in good health and CMV-seronegative. The sequenced material came from PBMCs. The CDR3 spells CASSRTNSLTYNEQFF. CDR3 nucleotide sequence: TGTGCCAGCAGCCGGACAAACTCGTTAACTTACAATGAGCAGTTCTTC.